The clone carrying this T cell receptor (beta chain) was detected a few times. The antigen is undetermined. The source of the sample is a study of T cell responses to AZD1222 COVID-19 vaccine. Study-level results: The repertoires were collected only after the peak T cell response. There were mostly white British donors and more females than males, and clonal diversity was possibly underestimated. At baseline, seropositivity was found in only five or six AZD1222 recipients.

Clones were sequenced by immunoSEQ multiplex PCR, and TCRdb holds only the in-frame ones, with some missing. The sample contains just over 80,000 clones, about 87% of which appear only once. Germline V gives CDR1 MNHNY, CDR2 SVGAGI (reference sequence). The V end was cut by 0 bases, the J end by 4 bases, with 7 bases between. The CDR3 has 14 residues. The V gene is TRBV6-6, the J gene TRBJ1-5; D is uncertain. The TCR comes from an adult in good health. Sample: peripheral blood, taken on day 0 of AZD1222 vaccination. The CDR3 sequence is CASSYSKGNQPQHF. Written as DNA, the CDR3 is TGTGCCAGCAGTTACTCCAAAGGAAATCAGCCCCAGCATTTT.